This TCR beta chain originates from a study of shared clonotypes between healthy human individuals. Study overall: A donor's plate count was three for CD4 naive and three for CD4 memory; CD8 naive had two and CD8 memory one.

Study-wide results and caveats: It was the few donors that limited the genetic and exposure-history diversity represented. The four-donor shared clonotypes exceeded non-shared clonotypes in generation probability, with non-shared ones scoring lower.

Notes on this clone: The antigen remains undetermined. In the same sample, other DNA sequences code for this CDR3.

Sorted-subset replicate PCR reactions contained approximately 190 ng DNA, corresponding to approximately 30,000 T cell genomes. Only in-frame clones appear in the TCRdb table, and some are missing; sequencing was by immunoSEQ multiplex PCR. The data show approximately 1.1 million clones, about 84% seen once. The CDR3 spans 12 residues. Germline assignment: CDR1 GTSNPN and CDR2 SVGIG (reference sequence). V lost 0 bases, J lost 8 bases, and 1 base stayed unmatched. The TCR was taken from a young man in good health. Some clones in this sample may be carry-over from other donors' samples. The rearrangement links TRBV30 to TRBJ2-1; the match to TRBD2 covers 7 bases. What was sequenced was memory CD4+ T cells from PBMCs. Subset of the sample: CD45RA-negative fraction. The CDR3 DNA is TGTGCCTGGAGTGTACGGGGGGATGAGCAGTTCTTC. Translation: CAWSVRGDEQFF.